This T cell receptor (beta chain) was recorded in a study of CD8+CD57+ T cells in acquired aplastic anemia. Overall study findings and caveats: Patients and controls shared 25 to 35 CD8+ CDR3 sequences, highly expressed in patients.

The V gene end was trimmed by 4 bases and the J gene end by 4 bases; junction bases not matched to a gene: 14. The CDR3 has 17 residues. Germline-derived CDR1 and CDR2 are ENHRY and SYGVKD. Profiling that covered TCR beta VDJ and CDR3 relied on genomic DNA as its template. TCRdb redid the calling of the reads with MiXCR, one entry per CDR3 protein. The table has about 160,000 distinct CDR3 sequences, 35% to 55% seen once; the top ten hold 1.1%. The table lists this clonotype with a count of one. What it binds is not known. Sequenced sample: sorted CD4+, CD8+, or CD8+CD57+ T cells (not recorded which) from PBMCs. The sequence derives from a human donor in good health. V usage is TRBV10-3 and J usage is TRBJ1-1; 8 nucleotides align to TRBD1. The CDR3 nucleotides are TGTGCCATCAGTGCTAGAGATCAGGGGGCGCGTGTCACTGAAGCTTTCTTT. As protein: CAISARDQGARVTEAFF.